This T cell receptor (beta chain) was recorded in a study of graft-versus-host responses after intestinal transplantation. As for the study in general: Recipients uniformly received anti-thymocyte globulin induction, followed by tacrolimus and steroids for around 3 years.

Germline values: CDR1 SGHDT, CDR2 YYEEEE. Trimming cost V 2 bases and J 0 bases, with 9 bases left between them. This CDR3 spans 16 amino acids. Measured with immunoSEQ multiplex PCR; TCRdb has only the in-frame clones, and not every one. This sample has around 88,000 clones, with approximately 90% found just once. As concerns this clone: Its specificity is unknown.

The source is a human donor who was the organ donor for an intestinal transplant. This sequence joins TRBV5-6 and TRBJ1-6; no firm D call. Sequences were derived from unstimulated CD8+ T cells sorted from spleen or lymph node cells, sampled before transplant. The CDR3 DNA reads TGTGCCAGCAGCTTCGGTGAGAACTCCTATAATTCACCCCTCCACTTT. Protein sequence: CASSFGENSYNSPLHF.